The 24 T cell receptor beta chains below come from one sample, sequenced in a study of T cell repertoires in cytomegalovirus infection. TCRdb reprocessed the reads via MiXCR and lists one record per CDR3 protein. The profile shows hundreds of thousands of distinct CDR3 sequences, roughly 6.5% of them singletons. The sequenced sample consisted of PBMCs. The receptors shown here come from a human donor in good health (CMV status not recorded). Some clones in this sample may be carry-over from other donors' samples.

This clonotype appeared many times. The chain employs TRBV7-2 and TRBJ2-7; 7 bases match TRBD1. The V and J ends lost 1 base and 2 bases, in that order; junction bases with no gene match: 5. The CDR3 runs to 15 residues. CDR1 is SGHTA and CDR2 is FQGNSA in the germline V gene. CDR3 bases: TGTGCCAGCAGCTTAGGAGGGGGCTCAACCTACGAGCAGTACTTC. It encodes CASSLGGGSTYEQYF.

In regard to this clonotype: The conserved phenylalanine or tryptophan is not found at the CDR3 terminus, so this likely reflects a read error. J is TRBJ1-2 and V is TRBV7-9; 9 nucleotides agree with TRBD1. The length of the CDR3 is 14 residues. Germline loops: CDR1 SEHNR, CDR2 FQNEAQ (reference sequence). The CDR3 coding sequence is TGTGCCCGCAGCTTAGCGGACAGGGGAGTTGGCTACACCTCC. Translation: CARSLADRGVGYTS.

The J gene is TRBJ2-1, the V gene TRBV28, with a weak D call TRBD1 (5 bases). The germline CDR1 and CDR2 sequences are MDHEN and SYDVKM. This CDR3 spans 15 amino acids. Trimming left V 2 bases short and J 4 bases short, with 12 bases between. This CDR3 is CASSLPLQEYNEQFF. As DNA, the CDR3 is TGTGCCAGCAGTTTACCCCTACAGGAATACAATGAGCAGTTCTTC.

This clonotype was counted at least ten times. V gene TRBV20-1 combines with J gene TRBJ2-5, with 8 bases matching TRBD2. The CDR3 length is 14 residues. Germline trimming cut 1 base from V and 5 bases from J; bases unmatched to any gene: 6. Germline CDR1 reads DFQATT; CDR2 reads SNEGSKA (reference sequence). The CDR3 loop reads CSARVRGAIETQYF. DNA of the CDR3: TGCAGTGCTAGAGTGCGGGGGGCCATCGAGACCCAGTACTTC.

Comment on this clonotype: A much larger clone differs from this one at a single base, so this may be a read error. V and J are TRBV12-3 or TRBV12-4 and TRBJ1-2; D call uncertain. Trimming left V 3 bases short and J 4 bases short, with 9 bases between. The CDR3 spans 13 residues. As DNA, the CDR3 is TGTGCCAGCAGTTTGATGGCAATCTATGGCTACACCTTC. Translation gives CASSLMAIYGYTF.

This clonotype was seen repeatedly, ten times or more. This chain links TRBV14 with TRBJ2-3, with D perhaps TRBD2 (6 bases). Germline CDR1 SGHDN, CDR2 FVKESK. Trimming stripped 4 bases from V and 7 bases from J, with 21 bases between. The CDR3 contains 16 residues. CDR3 in DNA: TGTGCCAGCAGCCCCCTCGGGGGAAGGGTGGCGAATACGCAGTATTTT. Protein: CASSPLGGRVANTQYF. Full variable domain (outside the CDR3, taken from reference TRBV14 and TRBJ2-3): EAGVTQFPSHSVIEKGQTVTLRCDPISGHDNLYWYRRVMGKEIKFLLHFVKESKQDESGMPNNRFLAERTGGTYSTLKVQPAELEDSGVYFCASSPLGGRVANTQYFGPGTRLTVL.

This clonotype was recorded at least ten times. The chain has TRBV6-5 and TRBJ2-3, with 9 bases identical to TRBD2. Germline V gene lookup returns CDR1 MNHEY and CDR2 SVGAGI. The length of the CDR3 is 15 residues. V shed 2 bases, J shed 6 bases, and the junction held 6 bases outside the gene matches. The CDR3 DNA reads as TGTGCCAGCAGTTACGCGGCTAGCGGGGACGATACGCAGTATTTT. Residues: CASSYAASGDDTQYF.

The chain links TRBV6-5 to TRBJ1-2; 12 bases are a match to TRBD1. The CDR3 spans 16 residues. The germline CDR1 and CDR2 sequences are MNHEY and SVGAGI. J was trimmed by 6 bases and V by 5 bases; bases with no gene match: 10. CDR3: CASSAGGGQGADGYTF. The CDR3 coding sequence is TGTGCCAGCAGTGCAGGTGGGGGACAGGGGGCTGATGGCTACACCTTC.

This clonotype was detected a few times. The V and J genes are TRBV7-3 and TRBJ2-7; D gene uncertain. Germline V gene lookup returns CDR1 SGHTA and CDR2 FQGTGA. V lost 5 bases and J lost 2, with 13 bases in between. The CDR3 loop spans 14 amino acids. CDR3 sequence (DNA): TGTGCCAGCAGCCCGACGGGCTCTCCCTACGAGCAGTACTTC. This gives the protein CASSPTGSPYEQYF.

This clonotype showed up many times. The chain recombines TRBV29-1 with TRBJ1-1; D gene unclear. The CDR3 consists of 14 residues. Trimming removed 4 bases at V and 4 bases at J, with 16 bases between. Germline V lookup: CDR1 SQVTM, CDR2 ANQGSEA. As DNA, the CDR3 is TGCAGCGTTGGGGAGATGGCATCGGGCACTGAAGCTTTCTTT. It translates to CSVGEMASGTEAFF.

This clonotype occurred many times. The chain links TRBV29-1 to TRBJ2-1; D is possibly TRBD2 (6 bases). The germline gives CDR1 SQVTM, CDR2 ANQGSEA. This CDR3 is 13 amino acids long. Here the CDR3 DNA reads TGCACCCTCGGAGGGGAGTCCTACAATGAGCAGTTCTTC. Translating it yields CTLGGESYNEQFF.

This clonotype was counted many times. The chain links TRBV14 to TRBJ2-3, with a tentative D call TRBD2 (7 bases). Germline lookup yields CDR1 SGHDN and CDR2 FVKESK. The CDR3 has 15 amino acids. The V end lost 5 bases, the J end lost 4 bases, and 16 bases lay between the germline ends. This chain's CDR3 is CASSGGLAEADTQYF. DNA of the CDR3: TGTGCCAGCAGCGGGGGCCTAGCGGAGGCAGATACGCAGTATTTT.

Ten or more counts support this clonotype. The chain links TRBV7-9 to TRBJ1-1; TRBD1 aligns across 8 bases. Germline V gene sequence: CDR1 SEHNR, CDR2 FQNEAQ (reference sequence). The V gene end was trimmed by 2 bases and the J gene end by 4 bases; junction bases not matched to a gene: 6. The CDR3 extends over 15 amino acids. This CDR3 is CASSLSTGVGTEAFF. CDR3 coding DNA: TGTGCCAGCAGCTTATCGACAGGGGTTGGCACTGAAGCTTTCTTT.

This clonotype was recorded many times. The chain is built from TRBV5-1 and TRBJ2-3; maybe TRBD1 (7 bases). Germline CDR1 reads SGHRS; CDR2 reads YFSETQ. This CDR3 region has 24 residues. With 3 bases removed from V and 3 bases from J, the gap between germline ends came to 41 bases. Here the CDR3 DNA reads TGCGCCAGCAGCTGGGACTTACGGCCGACTCGGACCTCCGAGGGGGCCGTTATTACAGATACGCAGTATTTT. It yields the protein CASSWDLRPTRTSEGAVITDTQYF.

This clonotype came up many times. The chain links TRBV19 to TRBJ1-2; TRBD1 might be the D (5 bases). The germline V and J ends were trimmed by 8 bases and 7 bases, with 20 bases remaining between them. Germline V gives CDR1 LNHDA, CDR2 SQIVND (reference sequence). The CDR3 runs 14 residues. CDR3 coding DNA: TGTGCCAGTTCTGGGACTCCTCAAGGGGTTGGCTACACCTTC. It yields the protein CASSGTPQGVGYTF.

CDR3 nucleotides: TGTGCCAGCATGTTCCTCGGGGCCAACGTCCTGACTTTC. The encoded protein is CASMFLGANVLTF. The chain couples TRBV12-3 or TRBV12-4 to TRBJ2-6; no clear D gene. The ends were cut back, 7 bases at V and 4 bases at J, with 8 bases in the middle. The CDR3 is 13 amino acids.

The V gene is TRBV7-6, the J gene TRBJ2-3, with D tentatively TRBD2 (5 bases). Germline CDR1 reads SGHVS; CDR2 reads FNYEAQ. The V and J ends lost 5 bases and 6 bases respectively, with 15 bases between them. CDR3 size: 14 residues. The CDR3 nucleotides are TGTGCCAGCAGCCAACGAACAACGGGGGATACGCAGTATTTT. Amino acid sequence: CASSQRTTGDTQYF. The whole variable domain, remainder taken from reference TRBV7-6 and TRBJ2-3, is GAGVSQSPRYKVTKRGQDVALRCDPISGHVSLYWYRQALGQGPEFLTYFNYEAQQDKSGLPNDRFSAERPEGSISTLTIQRTEQRDSAMYRCASSQRTTGDTQYFGPGTRLTVL.

The chain couples TRBV5-6 to TRBJ1-3; D gene uncertain. Trimming took off 2 bases at V and 2 bases at J, with 14 bases between the two ends. CDR3 length: 16 residues. Germline V lookup: CDR1 SGHDT, CDR2 YYEEEE. CDR3 amino acids: CASSFVPGVTGNTIYF. The CDR3 region has the DNA TGTGCCAGCAGCTTCGTACCCGGGGTCACTGGAAACACCATATATTTT.

This clonotype was seen at least ten times. The chain combines TRBV2 with TRBJ1-5; maybe TRBD1 (5 bases). The germline gives CDR1 SNHLY, CDR2 FYNNEI. Trimming pared 11 bases from V and 6 bases from J, leaving 26 bases between. This CDR3 has 16 residues. Here the CDR3 DNA reads TGTGCCTCACATAAAAACGGGGCCATCCACACTCAGCCCCAGCATTTT. Translation gives CASHKNGAIHTQPQHF.

In this sample, this clonotype turned up many times. CDR3 sequence (DNA): TGTGCCAGCAGCTTAGGGGGCCTGGAGACCCAGTACTTC. The encoded protein is CASSLGGLETQYF. The chain joins TRBV5-4 to TRBJ2-5; TRBD1 matches 7 bases. The CDR3 sequence is 13 residues long. Germline assignment: CDR1 SGHNT and CDR2 YYREEE (reference sequence). The trim removed 2 bases at V and 5 bases at J, leaving 3 bases unmatched.

The genes are TRBV4-3 and TRBJ2-3, with unresolved D. Germline V gene sequence: CDR1 LGHNA, CDR2 YSLEER. Between the trimmed V and J ends, which lost 3 bases and 4 bases, there was a span of 8 bases. The CDR3 consists of 13 residues. In nucleotides, the CDR3 is TGCGCCAGCAGCCAGGGCGTGGCAGATACGCAGTATTTT. Translating it yields CASSQGVADTQYF.

This clonotype appeared many times. J is TRBJ2-5 and V is TRBV12-3 or TRBV12-4, with 8 bases aligning to TRBD1. Trimming removed 6 bases from V and 3 bases from J; junction bases left unmatched: 3. The CDR3 spans 13 residues. CDR3 amino acids: CASRVTGEETQYF. DNA for the CDR3: TGTGCCAGCAGGGTGACAGGGGAAGAGACCCAGTACTTC.

This clonotype occurred many times. This chain links TRBV7-3 with TRBJ2-7; D may be TRBD2 (6 bases). Trimming pared 2 bases from V and 6 bases from J, leaving 11 bases between. The CDR3 loop spans 13 amino acids. Germline-derived CDR1 and CDR2 are SGHTA and FQGTGA. DNA of the CDR3: TGTGCCAGCAGCTTAGGGGGAGGCGCCGAGCAGTACTTC. Translating gives CASSLGGGAEQYF. Full variable domain (outside the CDR3, taken from reference TRBV7-3 and TRBJ2-7): GAGVSQTPSNKVTEKGKYVELRCDPISGHTALYWYRQSLGQGPEFLIYFQGTGAADDSGLPNDRFFAVRPEGSVSTLKIQRTERGDSAVYLCASSLGGGAEQYFGPGTRLTVT.

This clonotype was seen repeatedly, ten times or more. V gene TRBV2 combines with J gene TRBJ2-5; 8 bases fit TRBD1. The CDR3 sequence is 14 residues long. Germline V CDR1 and CDR2: SNHLY, FYNNEI. Germline trimming cut 7 bases from V and 0 bases from J; bases unmatched to any gene: 4. The CDR3 region is CASNQQGDQETQYF. As DNA, the CDR3 is TGTGCCAGCAATCAACAGGGGGACCAAGAGACCCAGTACTTC. The full variable domain, rest sourced from reference TRBV2 and TRBJ2-5, is EPEVTQTPSHQVTQMGQEVILRCVPISNHLYFYWYRQILGQKVEFLVSFYNNEISEKSEIFDDQFSVERPDGSNFTLKIRSTKLEDSAMYFCASNQQGDQETQYFGPGTRLLVL.